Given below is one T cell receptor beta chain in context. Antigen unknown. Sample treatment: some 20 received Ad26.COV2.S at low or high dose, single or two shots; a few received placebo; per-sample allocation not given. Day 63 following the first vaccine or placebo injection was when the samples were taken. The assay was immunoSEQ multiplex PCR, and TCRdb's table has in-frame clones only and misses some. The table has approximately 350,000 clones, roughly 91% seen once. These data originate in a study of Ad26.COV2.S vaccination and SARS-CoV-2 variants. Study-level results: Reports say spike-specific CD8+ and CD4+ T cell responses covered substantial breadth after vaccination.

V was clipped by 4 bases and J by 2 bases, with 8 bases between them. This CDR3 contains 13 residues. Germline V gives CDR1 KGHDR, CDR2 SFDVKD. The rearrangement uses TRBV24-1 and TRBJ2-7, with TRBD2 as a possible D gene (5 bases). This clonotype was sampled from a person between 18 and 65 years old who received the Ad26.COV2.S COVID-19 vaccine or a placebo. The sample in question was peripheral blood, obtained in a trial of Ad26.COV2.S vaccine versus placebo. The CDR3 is CATSDGVTYEQYF. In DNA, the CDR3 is TGTGCCACCAGTGACGGGGTTACCTACGAGCAGTACTTC.